A selection of T cell receptor beta chains follows, all from one sample in a study of T cells expressing NK-cell markers. Following a re-call of the 5' RACE reads, TCRdb has one entry per CDR3 protein and lacks DNA. Its clone listing holds a few hundred thousand distinct CDR3 sequences. The sample was blood T cells: a sorted CD56 or NKG2C T cell subset, CD4+ or CD8+ T cells, or bulk PBMC T cells (not recorded which). The receptors shown here come from a man aged 18 to 29 in good health. Both conserved end residues are part of each CDR3.

j_call	v_call	cdr3_aa
TRBJ1-6	TRBV12-3/TRBV12-4	CASSADSTNNSPLHF
TRBJ1-5	TRBV12-3/TRBV12-4	CASSKDRHSNQPQHF
TRBJ2-7	TRBV3-1	CASSPKGNLYEQYF
TRBJ2-3	TRBV3-1	CASSQYRDRGNTQYF
TRBJ2-5	TRBV15	CATSRGGREGQKTQYF
TRBJ2-1	TRBV7-9	CASSLVGERNEQFF
TRBJ2-2	TRBV28	CASSWAGAVGELFF
TRBJ2-1	TRBV6-1	CASYPPGRRNEQFF
TRBJ2-5	TRBV9	CASSVGPSGKETQYF
TRBJ1-2	TRBV20-1	CSAPGSHGYTF
TRBJ2-1	TRBV5-1	CASSRLTGVDNEQFF
TRBJ2-5	TRBV14	CASSPRAGGTQYF
TRBJ2-2	TRBV12-3/TRBV12-4	CASSEGTLSLFF
TRBJ2-5	TRBV5-6	CASSSVTGNWMQTQYF
TRBJ2-1	TRBV12-3/TRBV12-4	CASNTALTGTYNEQFF
TRBJ2-6	TRBV29-1	CSVKLPDRGPSGANVLTF
TRBJ1-2	TRBV7-9	CASSFPRRGQDNYGYTF
TRBJ2-2	TRBV27	CASSPGTSGRGELFF
TRBJ2-5	TRBV7-2	CASSLDRLETQYF
TRBJ2-3	TRBV15	CATSWSTGSGLAVTDTQYF
TRBJ2-7	TRBV28	CASSTMQGFPYEQYF
TRBJ2-3	TRBV27	CASTSPGQGVPDTQYF
TRBJ2-3	TRBV4-3	CASGYSNRVGDTQYF
TRBJ1-5	TRBV5-8	CASSVGQIGNQPQHF
TRBJ1-3	TRBV10-3	CAAGRSSGNTIYF
TRBJ2-1	TRBV25-1	CASSEWVPSGSPYNEQFF
TRBJ1-1	TRBV6-5	CASKTGGWTEAFF
TRBJ2-1	TRBV29-1	CSVEDRALGEQFF
TRBJ2-1	TRBV6-5	CASSYLGLAGPNEQFF
TRBJ2-3	TRBV28	CASKREVRTDTQYF
TRBJ1-4	TRBV4-2	CASSQDPTGEEKLFF
TRBJ2-3	TRBV15	CATSLAGGPSTDTQYF